Following are 6 T cell receptor beta chains from one sample sequenced in a study of regulatory T cells in long-lasting Graves disease. Time point: newly diagnosed GD, antithyroid drugs for less than 3 months. Making the TCR library involved RNA that had been extracted from PBMCs. Construction of the TCR beta libraries employed iRepertoire HTBI primers in conjunction with Arm-PCR of CDR3 regions. TCRdb reprocessed the multiplex PCR reads via MiXCR and lists one record per CDR3 protein. The repertoire holds over 300,000 distinct CDR3 sequences, about a sixth seen once, with about 20% in the top ten. The material sequenced was peripheral blood mononuclear cells (PBMCs), taken at new diagnosis, from a patient treated with antithyroid drugs. The origin of the receptors is a female donor with Graves disease.

The chain employs TRBV12-3 or TRBV12-4 and TRBJ2-3; 7 nucleotides align to TRBD2. The junction had 4 bases not matched to a gene; V was cut back by 5 bases and J by 2 bases. The CDR3 loop spans 14 amino acids. The CDR3 region is CASSQAGPTDTQYF. The CDR3 coding sequence is TGTGCCAGCAGTCAAGCGGGGCCCACAGATACGCAGTATTTT.

This chain connects TRBV6-2 or TRBV6-3 to TRBJ2-7, with D tentatively TRBD1 or TRBD2 (5 bases each). The CDR3 contains 15 residues. Trimming removed 2 bases at V and 2 bases at J, with 13 bases between. Germline V CDR1 and CDR2: MNHEY, SVGEGT. This CDR3 is CASSYTGTDAYEQYF. The CDR3 DNA is TGTGCCAGCAGTTACACCGGGACGGACGCCTACGAGCAGTACTTC.

Details on this clonotype: Just one base apart from a much larger clone, this may be a read error. This chain joins TRBV7-9 and TRBJ2-5; D call uncertain. Germline values: CDR1 SEHNR, CDR2 FQNEAQ (reference sequence). The CDR3 is made up of 13 amino acids. The CDR3 sequence is CASSPPYQETRYF. The CDR3 bases are TGTGCCAGCAGCCCCCCGTACCAAGAGACCCGGTACTTC.

A remark on this clonotype: With only one base between it and a far larger clone, this is likely a read error. This chain links TRBV3-1 with TRBJ1-5; the match to TRBD1 covers 8 bases. This CDR3 has 14 amino acids. Per the germline V gene, CDR1 is LGHDT and CDR2 is YNNKEL (reference sequence). Germline trimming cut 6 bases from V and 7 bases from J; bases unmatched to any gene: 8. CDR3 in amino acids: CASSHRTGYQPQHF. In DNA form, the CDR3 reads TGTGCCAGCAGTCACCGGACAGGGTACCAGCCCCAGCATTTT.

The sample holds one count of this clonotype. The V call is TRBV9, the J call TRBJ1-3; 8 positions agree with TRBD1. The CDR3 is 18 residues long. Germline V lookup: CDR1 SGDLS, CDR2 YYNGEE. V lost 2 bases and J lost 4; bases outside the gene matches: 14. Here the CDR3 DNA reads TGTGCCAGCAGCGTGGACTCCGGGACAGGTCTTTCAGGAAACACCATATATTTT. Amino acids: CASSVDSGTGLSGNTIYF.

The table lists this clonotype with many counts. This chain joins TRBV5-1 and TRBJ1-1; perhaps TRBD1 as D (6 bases). Germline CDR1 SGHRS, CDR2 YFSETQ. The length of the CDR3 is 15 residues. The V end was cut by 3 bases, the J end by 1 base, with 13 bases between. This CDR3 is CASSSPTGQNTEAFF. CDR3 nucleotides: TGCGCCAGCAGCTCCCCGACAGGTCAGAACACTGAAGCTTTCTTT.